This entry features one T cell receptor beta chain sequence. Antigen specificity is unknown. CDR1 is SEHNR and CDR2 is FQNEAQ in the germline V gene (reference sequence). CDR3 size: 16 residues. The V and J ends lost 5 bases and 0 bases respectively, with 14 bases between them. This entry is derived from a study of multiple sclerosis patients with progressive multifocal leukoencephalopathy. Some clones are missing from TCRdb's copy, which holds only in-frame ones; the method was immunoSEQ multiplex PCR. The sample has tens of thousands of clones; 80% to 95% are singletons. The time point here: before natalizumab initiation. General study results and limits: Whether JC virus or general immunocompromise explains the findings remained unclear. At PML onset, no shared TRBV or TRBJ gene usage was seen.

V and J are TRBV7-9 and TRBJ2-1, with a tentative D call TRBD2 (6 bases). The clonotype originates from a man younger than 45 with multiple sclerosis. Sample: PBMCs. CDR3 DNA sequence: TGTGCCAGCAGCCAAGGGTACGGGAGCTCCTACAATGAGCAGTTCTTC. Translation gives CASSQGYGSSYNEQFF.